The following is a TCR beta chain sequence with its context. The sample originates from a study of cytotoxic CD8 clonotypes in ibrutinib-treated CLL. CDR3 length: 15 amino acids. Between the trimmed V and J ends, which lost 1 base and 2 bases, there was a span of 12 bases. CDR1 and CDR2 (germline): SGHDN, FVKESK. TCRdb's copy holds only in-frame clones and misses some; the assay was immunoSEQ multiplex PCR. The sample shows tens of thousands of clones, 83% of them seen only once. The chain links TRBV14 to TRBJ2-7; no clear D. Sequencing used PBMCs, obtained after 24 months of ibrutinib treatment. The TCR comes from a human donor with chronic lymphocytic leukemia. The DNA for the CDR3 is TGTGCCAGCAGCCAAGTAGCCGCAGTGACCTACGAGCAGTACTTC. Its protein is CASSQVAAVTYEQYF.